The 27 T cell receptor beta chains below were found in one sample sequenced in a study of radiotherapy plus CTLA-4 blockade in lung cancer. Libraries were prepared by immunoSEQ multiplex PCR; TCRdb keeps only in-frame clonotypes and omits some of them. The sample lists around 110,000 clones; more than 65% were seen once. The material sequenced was peripheral blood, taken from a patient treated with radiotherapy plus ipilimumab. All receptors derive from a human donor with non-small cell lung cancer that progressed on radiotherapy plus ipilimumab. Some clones in this sample may be carry-over from other donors' samples.

The chain links TRBV4-3 to TRBJ2-3; no clear D gene. V gave up 6 bases and J gave up 1 base, with 11 bases separating them. The CDR3 contains 14 residues. The germline V gene has CDR1 LGHNA and CDR2 YSLEER. CDR3 loop: CASRSGLGTDTQYF. In nucleotides, the CDR3 is TGCGCCAGCAGATCCGGGCTAGGCACAGATACGCAGTATTTT.

The chain employs TRBV6-1 and TRBJ2-3; 8 bases fit TRBD1. The germline CDR1 and CDR2 sequences are MNHNS and SASEGT. With V trimmed by 5 bases and J by 2 bases, 6 bases remained unmatched. This CDR3 region has 15 residues. CDR3 loop: CASSPGQGHTDTQYF. The CDR3 DNA reads as TGTGCCAGCAGTCCCGGACAGGGTCACACAGATACGCAGTATTTT.

As to this clone: This sample also contains other DNA sequences that code for the same CDR3. The rearrangement links TRBV6-5 to TRBJ1-2; D gene unclear. The CDR3 sequence is 12 residues long. Per the germline V gene, CDR1 is MNHEY and CDR2 is SVGAGI. Trimming took 0 bases from V and 8 from J, leaving 7 bases between them. The CDR3 DNA follows: TGTGCCAGCAGTTACTCGGGCAGAGGCTACACCTTC. Translation gives CASSYSGRGYTF.

This clone was recorded a few times. The V gene is TRBV2, the J gene TRBJ2-4; D possibly corresponds to TRBD2 (5 bases). Trimming took off 8 bases at V and 5 bases at J, with 19 bases between the two ends. This CDR3 region has 15 residues. Germline V CDR1 and CDR2: SNHLY, FYNNEI. CDR3 DNA: TGTGCCAGCCCAGCACTGGCGGGTACCCAAAACATTCAGTACTTC. Its protein is CASPALAGTQNIQYF. Using reference TRBV2 and TRBJ2-4 for the parts outside the CDR3, the full variable domain is EPEVTQTPSHQVTQMGQEVILRCVPISNHLYFYWYRQILGQKVEFLVSFYNNEISEKSEIFDDQFSVERPDGSNFTLKIRSTKLEDSAMYFCASPALAGTQNIQYFGAGTRLSVL.

The chain links TRBV27 to TRBJ1-5; TRBD1 might be the D (5 bases). The CDR3 is 15 amino acids. Germline V CDR1 and CDR2: MNHEY, SMNVEV (reference sequence). V lost 2 bases and J 4 bases, leaving 12 bases between the germline ends. CDR3 sequence reads: CASSLAGRENQPQHF. CDR3 nucleotide sequence: TGTGCCAGCAGTTTAGCAGGGAGAGAGAATCAGCCCCAGCATTTT.

The rearrangement uses TRBV4-3 and TRBJ1-3; D unclear. The CDR3 extends over 15 amino acids. Germline loops: CDR1 LGHNA, CDR2 YSLEER. Between the trimmed V and J ends, which lost 1 base and 3 bases, there was a span of 10 bases. CDR3 in amino acids: CASSQAARGGNTIYF. The CDR3 DNA follows: TGCGCCAGCAGCCAAGCCGCGCGCGGTGGAAACACCATATATTTT.

J is TRBJ2-5 and V is TRBV4-2; possible D gene TRBD2, 5 bases. CDR3 length: 16 residues. V was pared by 0 bases and J by 5 bases, with 16 bases between. Looked up from germline, CDR1 is LGHNA and CDR2 is YNFKEQ. CDR3 in amino acids: CASSQDWPADYETQYF. CDR3 coding DNA: TGTGCCAGCAGCCAAGATTGGCCAGCGGATTACGAGACCCAGTACTTC.

This clone was found a few times. This rearrangement joins TRBV19 to TRBJ2-7; perhaps TRBD1 as D (5 bases). This CDR3 comprises 14 residues. The ends were cut back, 5 bases at V and 0 bases at J, with 11 bases in the middle. Per the germline V gene, CDR1 is LNHDA and CDR2 is SQIVND (reference sequence). CDR3 residues: CASSVTGSSYEQYF. CDR3 in DNA: TGTGCCAGTAGTGTCACAGGTAGCTCCTACGAGCAGTACTTC. The entire variable domain, with the rest obtained from reference TRBV19 and TRBJ2-7, is as follows: DGGITQSPKYLFRKEGQNVTLSCEQNLNHDAMYWYRQDPGQGLRLIYYSQIVNDFQKGDIAEGYSVSREKKESFPLTVTSAQKNPTAFYLCASSVTGSSYEQYFGPGTRLTVT.

Worth noting for this clone: Within the sample, other DNA sequences also encode this same CDR3. The chain is built from TRBV30 and TRBJ2-7, with a weak D call TRBD1 (5 bases). From germline, CDR1 is GTSNPN and CDR2 SVGIG (reference sequence). The CDR3 sequence is 12 residues long. The V end lost 3 bases, the J end lost 7 bases, and 13 bases lay between the germline ends. This CDR3 is CAWSPQGWEQYF. The CDR3 nucleotides are TGTGCCTGGAGCCCCCAGGGTTGGGAGCAGTACTTC.

The CDR3 is CASSQDRESSRGYTF. CDR3 coding DNA: TGCGCCAGCAGCCAAGACAGGGAATCTTCCCGTGGCTACACCTTC. The V and J genes are TRBV4-3 and TRBJ1-2, with TRBD1 as a possible D gene (5 bases). The germline V gene has CDR1 LGHNA and CDR2 YSLEER. Between the trimmed V and J ends, which lost 0 bases and 7 bases, there was a span of 15 bases. This CDR3 comprises 15 residues.

The V call is TRBV5-1, the J call TRBJ2-5; TRBD1 is a possible D gene (6 bases). This CDR3 contains 14 residues. V shed 0 bases and J shed 5 bases, with 11 bases lying between them. In germline, CDR1 is SGHRS, CDR2 YFSETQ. The CDR3 bases are TGCGCCAGCAGCTTGGAGGGGGTCGGGGAGACCCAGTACTTC. Translation: CASSLEGVGETQYF. The full variable domain, completed using reference TRBV5-1 and TRBJ2-5, is KAGVTQTPRYLIKTRGQQVTLSCSPISGHRSVSWYQQTPGQGLQFLFEYFSETQRNKGNFPGRFSGRQFSNSRSEMNVSTLELGDSALYLCASSLEGVGETQYFGPGTRLLVL.

The rearrangement joins TRBV5-1 to TRBJ2-5, with 8 bases fitting TRBD2. Germline assignment: CDR1 SGHRS and CDR2 YFSETQ. This CDR3 comprises 16 residues. The trim removed 4 bases at V and 5 bases at J, leaving 13 bases unmatched. This CDR3 is CASSQLSGGARETQYF. DNA of the CDR3: TGCGCCAGCAGCCAACTGAGCGGGGGTGCCCGCGAGACCCAGTACTTC.

The chain uses TRBV12-5 and TRBJ1-1; D is unresolved. CDR1 LGHNT and CDR2 FRNRAP come from the germline V gene. Trimming removed 1 base at V and 1 base at J, with 7 bases between. The CDR3 is 14 residues long. Written as DNA, the CDR3 is TGTGCTAGTGGTTTGGGGGCAGCGAACACTGAAGCTTTCTTT. Its protein is CASGLGAANTEAFF.

The chain joins TRBV4-3 to TRBJ2-1; D remains unclear. The germline CDR1 and CDR2 sequences are LGHNA and YSLEER. V lost 5 bases, J lost 7 bases, and 12 bases lay in between. This CDR3 comprises 13 residues. The CDR3 spells CASSSSPGNEQFF. The CDR3 DNA reads as TGCGCCAGCAGCTCCTCCCCAGGAAATGAGCAGTTCTTC.

The chain combines TRBV19 with TRBJ1-5; D not resolved. Germline V gene data show CDR1 as LNHDA and CDR2 as SQIVND (reference sequence). The V end was cut by 1 base, the J end by 4 bases, with 5 bases between. The CDR3 is made up of 13 amino acids. CDR3 amino acids: CASSIAMNQPQHF. The CDR3 DNA sequence: TGTGCCAGTAGTATAGCCATGAATCAGCCCCAGCATTTT.

This chain links TRBV11-2 with TRBJ2-3, with unresolved D. Germline CDR1 and CDR2: SGHAT and FQNNGV. Trimming left V 3 bases short and J 4 bases short, with 5 bases between. The CDR3 contains 12 residues. In nucleotides, the CDR3 is TGTGCCAGCAGCTTTTACTCAGATACGCAGTATTTT. Protein sequence: CASSFYSDTQYF.

This clone was seen just once. The gene calls are TRBV5-1 and TRBJ1-3, with TRBD1 matching 8 bases. The CDR3 runs 16 residues. Germline values: CDR1 SGHRS, CDR2 YFSETQ. J gave up 0 bases and V 1 base, and 3 bases lay outside the gene matches. In DNA form, the CDR3 reads TGCGCCAGCAGCTTGCAGGGGGCCTCCTCTGGAAACACCATATATTTT. It encodes CASSLQGASSGNTIYF.

The genes are TRBV11-2 and TRBJ1-2; the D is unclear. This CDR3 has 14 residues. Germline V lookup: CDR1 SGHAT, CDR2 FQNNGV. V was clipped by 1 base and J by 5 bases, with 11 bases between them. CDR3 loop: CASSLGGSLYGYTF. The CDR3, as DNA: TGTGCCAGCAGCTTAGGGGGTTCCCTTTATGGCTACACCTTC.

V usage is TRBV6-5 and J usage is TRBJ2-7, with D possibly matching TRBD1 (5 bases). This CDR3 contains 14 residues. V shed 2 bases and J shed 4 bases, with 12 bases lying between them. The germline gives CDR1 MNHEY, CDR2 SVGAGI. The CDR3 sequence: CASSYAPGLYEQYF. In DNA, the CDR3 is TGTGCCAGCAGTTACGCCCCAGGGTTGTACGAGCAGTACTTC.

The chain employs TRBV6-5 and TRBJ2-1; 7 nucleotides align to TRBD1. V shed 5 bases and J 4 bases; nucleotides not matched to a gene: 2. The CDR3 is 13 residues long. CDR1 and CDR2 from the germline V gene are MNHEY and SVGAGI. DNA for the CDR3: TGTGCCAGCAGTCGGGACAGTTACAATGAGCAGTTCTTC. Protein sequence: CASSRDSYNEQFF.

The chain employs TRBV7-2 and TRBJ2-2, with D unclear. Per germline, CDR1 SGHTA and CDR2 FQGNSA. The length of the CDR3 is 13 residues. Trimming removed 5 bases from V and 6 bases from J, with 10 bases in between. CDR3 sequence: CASSPTAPGELFF. Written as DNA, the CDR3 is TGTGCCAGCAGCCCCACAGCTCCCGGGGAGCTGTTTTTT.

The rearrangement uses TRBV5-1 and TRBJ1-1; D possibly corresponds to TRBD1 (6 bases). CDR3 length: 13 amino acids. Germline V gene sequence: CDR1 SGHRS, CDR2 YFSETQ. Trimming removed 4 bases at V and 7 bases at J, with 14 bases between. Here the CDR3 DNA reads TGCGCCAGCAGCCTGCAGGGGTTTGGTGAAGCTTTCTTT. Its translation: CASSLQGFGEAFF.

The chain uses TRBV6-6 and TRBJ1-5; perhaps TRBD1 as D (6 bases). The CDR3 runs to 16 residues. V lost 5 bases to trimming and J lost 3 bases, with 17 bases between them. Germline loops: CDR1 MNHNY, CDR2 SVGAGI (reference sequence). The CDR3 coding sequence is TGTGCCAGCAGTCGCCTAGGGCAGGGGTCCAATCAGCCCCAGCATTTT. Its translation is CASSRLGQGSNQPQHF.

The chain recombines TRBV30 with TRBJ1-4; D is undetermined. Trimming pared 2 bases from V and 3 bases from J, leaving 7 bases between. The CDR3 consists of 13 residues. CDR1 is GTSNPN, CDR2 SVGIG, per germline (reference sequence). The CDR3 loop reads CAWSRGPNEKLFF. CDR3 nucleotide sequence: TGTGCCTGGAGTCGAGGCCCTAATGAAAAACTGTTTTTT.

V usage is TRBV6-5 and J usage is TRBJ1-5, with unresolved D. The length of the CDR3 is 15 residues. Germline CDR1 reads MNHEY; CDR2 reads SVGAGI. With 0 bases removed from V and 1 base from J, the gap between germline ends came to 7 bases. This chain's CDR3 is CASSYSILSNQPQHF. The CDR3 DNA reads TGTGCCAGCAGTTACTCGATTCTCAGCAATCAGCCCCAGCATTTT.

The chain links TRBV7-2 to TRBJ2-3; weak D call: TRBD1 (6 bases). CDR1 is SGHTA and CDR2 is FQGNSA in the germline V gene. The ends were cut back, 5 bases at V and 5 bases at J, with 11 bases in the middle. The length of the CDR3 is 13 residues. The CDR3 region is CASSPGAEDTQYF. The CDR3 DNA sequence: TGTGCCAGCAGCCCAGGGGCGGAAGATACGCAGTATTTT.

The rearrangement uses TRBV5-5 and TRBJ2-2; D is perhaps TRBD1 (5 bases). Trimming shortened V by 2 bases and J by 7 bases, and 15 bases separated the two germline ends. Germline V lookup: CDR1 SGHKS, CDR2 YYEKEE (reference sequence). The CDR3 loop spans 15 amino acids. In DNA, the CDR3 is TGTGCCAGCAGCTTTCGCCAGGGATGGGGCGGGGAGCTGTTTTTT. This encodes CASSFRQGWGGELFF.